These 32 T cell receptor beta chains were all obtained from the same sample, sequenced in a study of CD8+ T cells in alopecia areata. RNA, once extracted, was reverse transcribed into cDNA for use as the sequencing template. TCRdb keeps only in-frame clones here, not all; method: immunoSEQ multiplex PCR. The repertoire holds roughly 200,000 clones, with about 60% as singletons. The treatment is: oral pan-JAK inhibitor, 5-10 mg twice daily. The specimen comprised CD8+ T cells sorted from blood, sampled at week 24, from a patient treated with tofacitinib. The source of these receptors is a human donor with alopecia areata.

This clone showed up just a few times. V gene TRBV7-2 combines with J gene TRBJ2-7; D uncertain. V gave up 3 bases and J gave up 0 bases, with 12 bases separating them. Per germline, CDR1 SGHTA and CDR2 FQGNSA. The CDR3 length is 15 residues. CDR3 in DNA: TGTGCCAGCAGCTTCGTGGGCATAAGCTCCTACGAGCAGTACTTC. This gives the protein CASSFVGISSYEQYF.

The CDR3 loop is CSARDEQYF. CDR3 DNA: TGCAGTGCTAGAGACGAGCAGTACTTC. The V call is TRBV20-1, the J call TRBJ2-7; no clear D gene. CDR1 DFQATT and CDR2 SNEGSKA come from the germline V gene (reference sequence). The V gene lost 0 bases and the J gene lost 6 bases, with 0 bases spanning the gap. The CDR3 totals 9 residues.

The genes are TRBV30 and TRBJ1-2; tentative D call: TRBD1 (6 bases). Germline assignment: CDR1 GTSNPN and CDR2 SVGIG (reference sequence). The germline V and J ends were trimmed by 5 bases and 8 bases, with 12 bases remaining between them. This CDR3 has 11 residues. The chain's CDR3 is CAWFYRAGYTF. The CDR3 DNA sequence: TGTGCCTGGTTCTACAGGGCCGGCTACACCTTC.

The chain couples TRBV11-1 to TRBJ1-2; TRBD1 agrees at 7 bases. The CDR3 is 17 residues long. Looked up from germline, CDR1 is SGHAT and CDR2 is FQDESV (reference sequence). Losses at the gene ends were 5 bases for V and 4 bases for J; bases not matched to a gene: 16. CDR3 protein: CASSLPLDGRDSYGYTF. CDR3 coding DNA: TGTGCCAGCAGCCTACCGCTGGACGGGAGGGACAGCTATGGCTACACCTTC.

In its sample, this clone was seen a few times. Here the CDR3 reads CAWKKYTEAFF. The CDR3 DNA is TGTGCCTGGAAGAAGTACACTGAAGCTTTCTTT. This rearrangement joins TRBV30 to TRBJ1-1; D is ambiguous. The length of the CDR3 is 11 residues. V was cut by 4 bases and J by 3 bases, with 6 bases left in between. Germline V gene lookup returns CDR1 GTSNPN and CDR2 SVGIG (reference sequence).

DNA for the CDR3: TGTGCCAGCAGGCCTGACGGGACAGGTTATGGCTACACCTTC. Residues: CASRPDGTGYGYTF. The chain carries TRBV27 and TRBJ1-2, with 8 bases fitting TRBD1. V was pared by 6 bases and J by 5 bases, with 8 bases of the junction left unmatched. The CDR3 sequence is 14 residues long. Looked up from germline, CDR1 is MNHEY and CDR2 is SMNVEV (reference sequence).

The rearrangement joins TRBV2 to TRBJ1-6; a weak D match, TRBD1 (6 bases). V lost 1 base and J 6 bases, leaving 10 bases between the germline ends. Germline assignment: CDR1 SNHLY and CDR2 FYNNEI. The CDR3 runs 15 residues. CDR3 nucleotides: TGTGCCAGCAGTGAAGTAGGACAGCTTAATTCACCCCTCCACTTT. Protein product: CASSEVGQLNSPLHF.

V usage is TRBV11-2 and J usage is TRBJ2-2, with D maybe TRBD2 (6 bases). This CDR3 is 15 amino acids long. Germline V gives CDR1 SGHAT, CDR2 FQNNGV. The germline V and J ends were trimmed by 5 bases and 3 bases, with 13 bases remaining between them. DNA for the CDR3: TGTGCCAGCAGCCCCCGCAGCGGGTACACCGGGGAGCTGTTTTTT. Protein sequence: CASSPRSGYTGELFF.

This clone appeared a few times. The J gene is TRBJ1-1, the V gene TRBV5-1; 8 bases are shared with TRBD1. The V segment lost 6 bases and the J segment 6 bases; nucleotides outside the gene matches: 7. CDR1 SGHRS and CDR2 YFSETQ come from the germline V gene. The CDR3 has 13 residues. CDR3 protein: CASTQGAIAEAFF. CDR3 sequence (DNA): TGCGCCAGCACCCAGGGGGCGATCGCTGAAGCTTTCTTT.

V is TRBV9 and J is TRBJ2-1, with 9 bases matching TRBD2. The germline V gene encodes CDR1 SGDLS and CDR2 YYNGEE. The J segment lost 14 bases and the V segment lost 4 bases, leaving 7 bases of the junction unmatched. The CDR3 contains 12 residues. The CDR3 loop is CASSPTRGGEFF. The CDR3 DNA follows: TGTGCCAGCAGCCCGACGCGGGGGGGTGAGTTCTTC.

The chain joins TRBV5-1 to TRBJ2-7, with 8 bases fitting TRBD1. The CDR3 runs 15 residues. Germline trimming cut 1 base from V and 5 bases from J; bases unmatched to any gene: 8. Germline CDR1 is SGHRS and CDR2 is YFSETQ. The CDR3 nucleotides read TGCGCCAGCAGCTTGACGCAGGGGGCGACCCACGAGCAGTACTTC. Protein product: CASSLTQGATHEQYF.

This chain connects TRBV29-1 to TRBJ2-7; 7 nucleotides match TRBD1. CDR1 and CDR2 from the germline V gene are SQVTM and ANQGSEA. The CDR3 runs to 14 residues. Trimming cost V 0 bases and J 0 bases; bases outside gene matches: 2. CDR3 bases: TGCAGCGTTGAAGACAGGGGGATCTCCTACGAGCAGTACTTC. As protein: CSVEDRGISYEQYF.

A few counts support this clone. The chain recombines TRBV4-1 with TRBJ2-7; TRBD2 aligns across 7 bases. The CDR3 is 17 amino acids. Germline CDR1 reads MGHRA; CDR2 reads YSYEKL. Trimming cost V 0 bases and J 3 bases; bases outside gene matches: 11. The CDR3 reads CASSQETAPRGYYEQYF. The DNA for the CDR3 is TGCGCCAGCAGCCAAGAAACGGCCCCGCGGGGGTACTACGAGCAGTACTTC.

This chain connects TRBV6-6 to TRBJ2-1, with D perhaps matching TRBD1 (6 bases). In germline, CDR1 is MNHNY, CDR2 SVGAGI (reference sequence). The CDR3 is 15 residues long. V was cut by 8 bases and J by 7 bases, with 21 bases left in between. The CDR3 protein is CASPRGWGPGNEQFF. The CDR3 nucleotides are TGTGCCAGCCCCCGAGGGTGGGGGCCAGGTAATGAGCAGTTCTTC.

This clone was counted only a few times. The CDR3 nucleotides read TGTGCCTGGAGTACAGGGGGCAACGCCGGGGAGCTGTTTTTT. Protein product: CAWSTGGNAGELFF. The rearrangement joins TRBV30 to TRBJ2-2; 9 bases are shared with TRBD1. This CDR3 is built from 14 residues. V trimming: 2 bases; J trimming: 6 bases; junction bases outside the gene matches: 4. In germline, CDR1 is GTSNPN, CDR2 SVGIG (reference sequence).

The genes are TRBV9 and TRBJ2-2; D gene ambiguous. Germline V CDR1 and CDR2: SGDLS, YYNGEE. The CDR3 totals 12 residues. Trimming stripped 7 bases from V and 6 bases from J, with 10 bases between. Here the CDR3 DNA reads TGTGCCAGCCGTACCGCCCCCGGGGAGCTGTTTTTT. Its translation: CASRTAPGELFF.

This chain links TRBV18 with TRBJ1-5; no firm D call. Looked up from germline, CDR1 is KGHSH and CDR2 is LQKENI. There are 18 residues in the CDR3. V was clipped by 2 bases and J by 2 bases, with 19 bases between them. CDR3 nucleotides: TGTGCCAGCTCACCAGATCCCAAAGAAAGGGTGGGCAATCAGCCCCAGCATTTT. Translating it yields CASSPDPKERVGNQPQHF.

This clone occurred a few times. V usage is TRBV5-1 and J usage is TRBJ2-1; the D call may be TRBD1 or TRBD2 (5 bases each). This CDR3 has 12 amino acids. V was shortened by 4 bases and J by 10 bases, with 12 bases between the two germline ends. Germline V gene data show CDR1 as SGHRS and CDR2 as YFSETQ. Here the CDR3 DNA reads TGCGCCAGCAGCCAGGGACCTGAAGAGCAGTTCTTC. Its translation: CASSQGPEEQFF.

V gene TRBV10-3 combines with J gene TRBJ2-5; D is undetermined. Germline-derived CDR1 and CDR2 are ENHRY and SYGVKD. With 3 bases removed from V and 5 bases from J, the gap between germline ends came to 13 bases. The CDR3 consists of 14 residues. DNA of the CDR3: TGTGCCATCAGTGAATCAGCCGGAAGGGAGACCCAGTACTTC. Protein sequence: CAISESAGRETQYF.

This chain uses TRBV29-1 with TRBJ2-2, with D possibly TRBD2 on 5 matching bases. Trimming took 4 bases from V and 7 from J, leaving 16 bases between them. The CDR3 runs 14 residues. Germline-derived CDR1 and CDR2 are SQVTM and ANQGSEA. The CDR3, as DNA: TGCAGCGTTGTGTCGGGAAAAGGTGGCGGGGAGCTGTTTTTT. It yields the protein CSVVSGKGGGELFF.

This clone showed up just once. The chain is built from TRBV29-1 and TRBJ2-5; D perhaps matches TRBD2 (6 bases). V gave up 3 bases and J gave up 4 bases, with 15 bases separating them. This CDR3 spans 14 amino acids. From germline, CDR1 is SQVTM and CDR2 ANQGSEA. CDR3 bases: TGCAGCGTTGAGGAGGGTACCGTGGGAGAGACCCAGTACTTC. Its translation is CSVEEGTVGETQYF. The complete variable domain, with remaining parts taken from reference TRBV29-1 and TRBJ2-5, reads SAVISQKPSRDICQRGTSLTIQCQVDSQVTMMFWYRQQPGQSLTLIATANQGSEATYESGFVIDKFPISRPNLTFSTLTVSNMSPEDSSIYLCSVEEGTVGETQYFGPGTRLLVL.

The gene calls are TRBV4-1 and TRBJ2-3, with TRBD1 matching over 7 bases. Trimming took 3 bases from V and 4 from J; bases not matched to a gene: 7. The germline gives CDR1 MGHRA, CDR2 YSYEKL. The CDR3 covers 15 residues. The CDR3 spells CASSHATGTSDTQYF. The CDR3, as DNA: TGCGCCAGCAGCCACGCGACAGGGACGTCAGATACGCAGTATTTT.

This CDR3 is CAWSPTGFGYTF. The CDR3 DNA reads TGTGCCTGGAGTCCCACAGGGTTTGGCTACACCTTC. This chain uses TRBV30 with TRBJ1-2, with D possibly TRBD1 on 6 matching bases. Germline CDR1 is GTSNPN and CDR2 is SVGIG (reference sequence). The V end was cut by 2 bases, the J end by 7 bases, with 11 bases between. CDR3 length equals 12 residues.

The V and J genes are TRBV11-2 and TRBJ2-3; D gene uncertain. There are 12 residues in the CDR3. V shed 1 base and J shed 8 bases, with 7 bases lying between them. CDR1 is SGHAT, CDR2 FQNNGV, per germline. CDR3 in amino acids: CASSLGQVTQYF. In nucleotides, the CDR3 is TGTGCCAGCAGCTTAGGGCAGGTTACGCAGTATTTT.

This clone has a handful of counts. The rearrangement links TRBV7-9 to TRBJ2-5; a weak D match, TRBD1 (5 bases). The CDR3 is 14 amino acids. Trimming left V 1 base short and J 0 bases short, with 6 bases between. Germline assignment: CDR1 SEHNR and CDR2 FQNEAQ (reference sequence). CDR3 protein: CASSLEGNQETQYF. For the CDR3, the DNA is TGTGCCAGCAGCTTAGAGGGGAACCAAGAGACCCAGTACTTC.

Note on this clone: The sample contains more than one DNA sequence encoding this CDR3. The chain is built from TRBV9 and TRBJ2-3, with D uncertain. This CDR3 contains 10 residues. CDR1 SGDLS and CDR2 YYNGEE come from the germline V gene. The V and J ends lost 3 bases and 6 bases respectively, with 2 bases between them. The CDR3 DNA reads as TGTGCCAGCAGCGGTGATACGCAGTATTTT. Translating it yields CASSGDTQYF.

This clone has only a few counts. The CDR3 sequence is CASSSLVAGGTDTQYF. The CDR3 DNA reads as TGTGCCAGCAGCAGCCTCGTAGCGGGGGGCACAGATACGCAGTATTTT. The gene calls are TRBV5-6 and TRBJ2-3; 9 bases are a match to TRBD2. Germline CDR1 and CDR2: SGHDT and YYEEEE. The CDR3 runs 16 residues. The V segment lost 4 bases and the J segment 1 base; nucleotides outside the gene matches: 7.

The rearrangement joins TRBV27 to TRBJ1-1, with D unclear. CDR1 is MNHEY, CDR2 SMNVEV, per germline (reference sequence). The V end was cut by 0 bases, the J end by 0 bases, with 8 bases between. The CDR3 spans 15 residues. The CDR3 loop is CASSLSGGMNTEAFF. The DNA of the CDR3 is TGTGCCAGCAGTTTATCGGGAGGGATGAACACTGAAGCTTTCTTT.

This clone came up a few times. This sequence joins TRBV27 and TRBJ2-3, with TRBD1 identical over 9 bases. The CDR3 totals 15 residues. In germline, CDR1 is MNHEY, CDR2 SMNVEV (reference sequence). V lost 5 bases to trimming and J lost 1 base; unmatched junction nucleotides: 4. CDR3 loop: CASSLYRGRTDTQYF. CDR3 coding DNA: TGTGCCAGCAGTCTCTACAGGGGGCGCACAGATACGCAGTATTTT.

This clone has at least ten counts. This sequence joins TRBV2 and TRBJ1-6, with D uncertain. CDR3 length: 15 amino acids. CDR1 is SNHLY and CDR2 is FYNNEI in the germline V gene. Trimming stripped 4 bases from V and 5 bases from J, with 12 bases between. CDR3 amino acids: CASSAARTNNSPLHF. CDR3 sequence (DNA): TGTGCCAGCAGTGCCGCCAGGACGAATAATTCACCCCTCCACTTT.

This chain links TRBV30 with TRBJ1-6; no clear D gene. The V and J ends lost 6 bases and 16 bases respectively, with 13 bases between them. This CDR3 spans 10 amino acids. The germline V gene encodes CDR1 GTSNPN and CDR2 SVGIG (reference sequence). The CDR3 nucleotides read TGTGCCTGCCAAACGGGTCCACTCCACTTT. Encoded protein: CACQTGPLHF.

This clone was observed a few times. The CDR3 coding sequence is TGCAGCGCCCAAGGGCCGTCCTACGAGCAGTACTTC. Protein: CSAQGPSYEQYF. The chain couples TRBV29-1 to TRBJ2-7; D call uncertain. CDR3 length: 12 amino acids. Deletions cut 7 bases from V and 1 base from J, with 11 bases between. The V gene's germline CDR1 is SQVTM and CDR2 ANQGSEA.